This T cell receptor beta chain was documented in a study of response to subunit inactivated influenza vaccine. Study outcomes and limitations: The authors suggested that few new T cells are recruited per seasonal influenza vaccination.

V was pared by 7 bases and J by 5 bases, with 8 bases between. The CDR3 spans 11 residues. Germline assignment: CDR1 SQVTM and CDR2 ANQGSEA. TCRdb reanalysed the RT-PCR reads using MiXCR and keeps one entry per CDR3 protein. This table holds hundreds of thousands of distinct CDR3 sequences, roughly 10% found once. This clonotype has just a few counts. What it binds is unknown. The sample here was PBMCs from blood, taken on the day of vaccination. This sequence originates from a man aged 45-65 years who received an inactivated influenza vaccine. J is TRBJ2-2 and V is TRBV29-1; D ambiguous. The CDR3, as DNA: TGCAGCGCCCTAGATACCGGGGAGCTGTTTTTT. This codes for CSALDTGELFF.